This T cell receptor (beta chain) emerged from a study of immune cell composition in non-small cell lung cancer. Study-level results: Shared sequences between tumour-reactive and dominant in vivo clones were not proven. Overall clonality, unlike maximal tumour-associated clone frequency, did not predict TIL reactivity. Squamous carcinomas (about 75%) more often had tumour-associated clones >0.5% than adenocarcinomas (around 33%).

The germline V gene encodes CDR1 MRHNA and CDR2 SNTAGT. The CDR3 is 16 amino acids. V lost 0 bases, J lost 2 bases, and 1 base stayed unmatched. Points on this clone: The antigen remains unidentified.

Assay: immunoSEQ multiplex PCR; the TCRdb copy retains only in-frame clones and omits some. The data show about 4,000 clones, with around 76% seen just once and 9.2% held by the top ten. Normal lung was sampled as far from the tumour as possible, at least 3 cm. DNA was extracted from unsorted cell suspensions stored frozen. This rearrangement joins TRBV6-4 to TRBJ2-3; TRBD2 matches 11 bases. Material: non-adjacent lung tissue. This TCR derives from a human donor with non-small cell lung cancer. CDR3 protein: CASSDSSGGATDTQYF. CDR3 bases: TGTGCCAGCAGTGACTCTAGCGGGGGGGCCACAGATACGCAGTATTTT.